This T cell receptor beta chain was obtained from a study of shared clonotypes between healthy human individuals. V lost 9 bases and J lost 1; bases outside the gene matches: 4. Germline values: CDR1 SGHTA, CDR2 FQGTGA. This CDR3 spans 14 amino acids. The table came from immunoSEQ multiplex PCR; TCRdb's copy has only in-frame clones and leaves some out. The sample holds under 600,000 clones; about 80% are singletons and the top ten take 9.5% to 15%. The chain carries TRBV7-3 and TRBJ2-2, with 8 bases lining up with TRBD1. Sequenced sample: PBMCs. This sequence originates from a woman in her thirties or forties in good health. Some clones in this sample may be carry-over from other donors' samples. The CDR3 DNA sequence: TGTGCCAGTCGACAGGGGTTGAACACCGGGGAGCTGTTTTTT. Encoded protein: CASRQGLNTGELFF.